This TCR beta chain was sequenced during a study of T cells in Graves' hyperthyroidism and ophthalmopathy. V was cut by 2 bases and J by 2 bases, with 12 bases left in between. Germline values: CDR1 SNHLY, CDR2 FYNNEI. This CDR3 comprises 15 residues. Amplified regions were TCR beta CDR3 sequences from RNA transcripts. The HTBI primer set served for first-round RT-PCR of the TCR CDR3. A single record per CDR3 protein comes from TCRdb applying MiXCR to the multiplex PCR reads. The repertoire holds more than 550,000 distinct CDR3 sequences, with around 20% as singletons. Study results and caveats: Most thyroid clonotypes expanded above 0.001 appeared in blood too. Ophthalmopathy got predicted by the model a median roughly six months before its onset.

This clonotype has a count of ten or more. Its antigen is not known. The specimen sequenced was blood. This TCR came from a woman aged 45 to 65 with Graves' hyperthyroidism that later progressed to Graves' ophthalmopathy. The rearrangement joins TRBV2 to TRBJ1-2, with D possibly TRBD1 on 5 matching bases. The CDR3 spells CASSEWGQTNYGYTF. The CDR3 bases are TGTGCCAGCAGTGAATGGGGCCAAACCAACTATGGCTACACCTTC.